Below, 18 T cell receptor beta chains from the same sample are listed, as sequenced in a study of cytomegalovirus exposure and HLA in healthy donors. Use of 60 Vbeta and 13 Jbeta primers characterized the PCR. Clones were read by immunoSEQ multiplex PCR, and TCRdb kept only the in-frame ones, dropping some. The table records 120,000 to 150,000 clones, roughly two thirds of them present only once. Sequenced sample: PBMCs. The origin of the receptors is a male donor in good health and CMV-seronegative.

This clone appeared a single time. The rearrangement uses TRBV7-2 and TRBJ1-2, with 7 positions matching TRBD1. The CDR3 sequence is 13 residues long. Germline V gene lookup returns CDR1 SGHTA and CDR2 FQGNSA. J was trimmed by 4 bases and V by 6 bases; bases with no gene match: 5. The CDR3: CASRTTGTYGYTF. The CDR3 nucleotides read TGTGCCAGCAGGACGACAGGGACCTATGGCTACACCTTC.

The chain has TRBV13 and TRBJ2-7; the match to TRBD1 covers 8 bases. The CDR3 extends over 15 amino acids. Germline CDR1 reads PRHDT; CDR2 reads FYEKMQ (reference sequence). V gave up 5 bases and J gave up 4 bases; unmatched junction bases: 10. The CDR3 DNA reads as TGTGCCAGCAGCATAAACTCAGGGGGCAGGTACGAGCAGTACTTC. The encoded protein is CASSINSGGRYEQYF.

This chain links TRBV5-1 with TRBJ2-2; possibly TRBD1 for D (6 bases). V was shortened by 7 bases and J by 2 bases, with 12 bases between the two germline ends. There are 14 residues in the CDR3. Germline V gives CDR1 SGHRS, CDR2 YFSETQ. As DNA, the CDR3 is TGCGCCAGCGGCCAGGGGTTCAACACCGGGGAGCTGTTTTTT. As protein: CASGQGFNTGELFF.

The CDR3 sequence is CASSLIPGWLNSYEQYF. CDR3 bases: TGTGCCAGCAGTTTGATCCCCGGGTGGCTGAATTCCTACGAGCAGTACTTC. This rearrangement joins TRBV28 to TRBJ2-7, with D unresolved. The length of the CDR3 is 17 residues. Germline values: CDR1 MDHEN, CDR2 SYDVKM. Trimming left V 3 bases short and J 1 base short, with 19 bases between.

The rearrangement joins TRBV28 to TRBJ2-1; 7 bases match TRBD1. This CDR3 has 13 amino acids. Germline V lookup: CDR1 MDHEN, CDR2 SYDVKM. V lost 8 bases and J lost 3; bases outside the gene matches: 4. The CDR3 DNA sequence: TGTGCCAGCTGCCGGGACAGCTACAATGAGCAGTTCTTC. It specifies CASCRDSYNEQFF.

CDR3 nucleotides: TGTGCCAGCAGTAATTTCGTGGAGGACAGGATCTATGGCTACACCTTC. Its translation: CASSNFVEDRIYGYTF. V and J are TRBV28 and TRBJ1-2; the match to TRBD1 covers 7 bases. The CDR3 loop spans 16 amino acids. Per germline, CDR1 MDHEN and CDR2 SYDVKM. Germline trimming cut 5 bases from V and 4 bases from J; bases unmatched to any gene: 13.

The chain couples TRBV27 to TRBJ2-3; D call uncertain. V was cut by 5 bases and J by 0 bases, with 9 bases left in between. The CDR3 totals 14 residues. Germline CDR1 reads MNHEY; CDR2 reads SMNVEV (reference sequence). The DNA for the CDR3 is TGTGCCAGCAGTCCCTCCCTGAGCACAGATACGCAGTATTTT. Translation: CASSPSLSTDTQYF.

V is TRBV4-3 and J is TRBJ1-2, with TRBD1 matching 9 bases. Trimming cost V 0 bases and J 4 bases; bases outside gene matches: 3. The V gene's germline CDR1 is LGHNA and CDR2 YSLEER. CDR3 length equals 15 residues. The CDR3 spells CASSQDLDRGYGYTF. The CDR3 nucleotides read TGCGCCAGCAGCCAAGATTTGGACAGGGGCTATGGCTACACCTTC.

The V gene is TRBV30, the J gene TRBJ1-2; perhaps TRBD1 as D (5 bases). The V gene lost 4 bases and the J gene lost 6 bases, with 15 bases spanning the gap. The CDR3 sequence is 13 residues long. CDR1 and CDR2 from the germline V gene are GTSNPN and SVGIG (reference sequence). This chain's CDR3 is CAWTTRAKDGYTF. CDR3 DNA: TGTGCCTGGACGACCAGGGCGAAGGATGGCTACACCTTC.

This chain connects TRBV7-9 to TRBJ2-3, with 9 nucleotides matching TRBD2. This CDR3 has 15 residues. J gave up 5 bases and V 3 bases, and 6 bases lay outside the gene matches. Per the germline V gene, CDR1 is SEHNR and CDR2 is FQNEAQ (reference sequence). The CDR3 sequence is CASSFGGGAGDTQYF. The CDR3 DNA reads TGTGCCAGCAGCTTCGGCGGGGGGGCCGGAGATACGCAGTATTTT. Combining the CDR3 with reference TRBV7-9 and TRBJ2-3 gives the whole variable domain DTGVSQNPRHKITKRGQNVTFRCDPISEHNRLYWYRQTLGQGPEFLTYFQNEAQLEKSRLLSDRFSAERPKGSFSTLEIQRTEQGDSAMYLCASSFGGGAGDTQYFGPGTRLTVL.

This clone turned up a few times. J is TRBJ2-4 and V is TRBV5-6, with D perhaps TRBD1 (5 bases). V lost 4 bases and J lost 2, with 16 bases in between. The germline V gene encodes CDR1 SGHDT and CDR2 YYEEEE. CDR3 size: 16 residues. The CDR3 spells CASSPRAGSTKNIQYF. The CDR3, as DNA: TGTGCCAGCAGCCCCCGGGCAGGGTCGACCAAAAACATTCAGTACTTC. The entire variable domain, with the rest obtained from reference TRBV5-6 and TRBJ2-4, is as follows: DAGVTQSPTHLIKTRGQQVTLRCSPKSGHDTVSWYQQALGQGPQFIFQYYEEEERQRGNFPDRFSGHQFPNYSSELNVNALLLGDSALYLCASSPRAGSTKNIQYFGAGTRLSVL.

J is TRBJ1-4 and V is TRBV19, with TRBD1 matching 7 bases. V dropped 7 bases and J dropped 10; count of bases not matched to a gene: 12. This CDR3 is 14 amino acids long. Germline assignment: CDR1 LNHDA and CDR2 SQIVND (reference sequence). Here the CDR3 reads CASTQGGPRGKLFF. DNA for the CDR3: TGTGCCAGTACCCAGGGGGGCCCCAGGGGAAAACTGTTTTTT. The full variable domain, with the rest looked up from reference TRBV19 and TRBJ1-4, is DGGITQSPKYLFRKEGQNVTLSCEQNLNHDAMYWYRQDPGQGLRLIYYSQIVNDFQKGDIAEGYSVSREKKESFPLTVTSAQKNPTAFYLCASTQGGPRGKLFFGSGTQLSVL.

This clone appeared once. CDR3 sequence reads: CASSWGQGAYEQYF. The CDR3 DNA reads as TGCGCCAGCAGCTGGGGACAGGGGGCCTACGAGCAGTACTTC. The chain is built from TRBV5-1 and TRBJ2-7; 11 nucleotides align to TRBD1. After removal of 3 bases from V and 2 bases from J, the junction contained 1 base not matched to a gene. The CDR3 extends over 14 amino acids. The germline gives CDR1 SGHRS, CDR2 YFSETQ.

The rearrangement uses TRBV29-1 and TRBJ1-1; D perhaps matches TRBD1 (6 bases). This CDR3 is 14 amino acids long. The ends were cut back, 2 bases at V and 1 base at J, with 11 bases in the middle. Germline V gene sequence: CDR1 SQVTM, CDR2 ANQGSEA. DNA for the CDR3: TGCAGCGTTGAACGGGAGGGGGAGAACACTGAAGCTTTCTTT. Translating gives CSVEREGENTEAFF.

This chain uses TRBV5-1 with TRBJ2-7; TRBD2 agrees at 7 bases. The CDR3 is 13 residues long. Germline V gene lookup returns CDR1 SGHRS and CDR2 YFSETQ. The V segment lost 3 bases and the J segment 3 bases; nucleotides outside the gene matches: 3. CDR3 loop: CASSWGGGYEQYF. In DNA form, the CDR3 reads TGCGCCAGCAGCTGGGGGGGAGGCTACGAGCAGTACTTC.

This clone showed up just once. The chain couples TRBV7-9 to TRBJ1-1, with TRBD1 matching 10 bases. The CDR3 is 17 amino acids. Unmatched junction bases numbered 12, after V lost 0 bases and J lost 8 bases. Germline V gene lookup returns CDR1 SEHNR and CDR2 FQNEAQ (reference sequence). The CDR3 is CASSLAGTGVGGGEAFF. The CDR3 DNA follows: TGTGCCAGCAGCTTAGCTGGGACAGGGGTCGGGGGTGGGGAAGCTTTCTTT. The full variable domain, rest sourced from reference TRBV7-9 and TRBJ1-1, is DTGVSQNPRHKITKRGQNVTFRCDPISEHNRLYWYRQTLGQGPEFLTYFQNEAQLEKSRLLSDRFSAERPKGSFSTLEIQRTEQGDSAMYLCASSLAGTGVGGGEAFFGQGTRLTVV.

The count of this clone is one. The rearrangement uses TRBV19 and TRBJ2-3; 8 bases align to TRBD1. CDR3 length: 15 amino acids. The germline gives CDR1 LNHDA, CDR2 SQIVND (reference sequence). The trim removed 5 bases at V and 0 bases at J, leaving 4 bases unmatched. Here the CDR3 reads CASSQGASSTDTQYF. CDR3 in DNA: TGTGCCAGTAGTCAGGGGGCCTCTAGCACAGATACGCAGTATTTT. The full variable domain, rest sourced from reference TRBV19 and TRBJ2-3, is DGGITQSPKYLFRKEGQNVTLSCEQNLNHDAMYWYRQDPGQGLRLIYYSQIVNDFQKGDIAEGYSVSREKKESFPLTVTSAQKNPTAFYLCASSQGASSTDTQYFGPGTRLTVL.

The chain links TRBV27 to TRBJ1-1, with D maybe TRBD1 (6 bases). CDR3 size: 14 residues. CDR1 and CDR2 (germline): MNHEY, SMNVEV (reference sequence). Trimming took 4 bases from V and 6 from J, leaving 15 bases between them. For the CDR3, the DNA is TGTGCCAGCAGTTCTCATACAGGGAAACCTGAAGCTTTCTTT. This translates into CASSSHTGKPEAFF.